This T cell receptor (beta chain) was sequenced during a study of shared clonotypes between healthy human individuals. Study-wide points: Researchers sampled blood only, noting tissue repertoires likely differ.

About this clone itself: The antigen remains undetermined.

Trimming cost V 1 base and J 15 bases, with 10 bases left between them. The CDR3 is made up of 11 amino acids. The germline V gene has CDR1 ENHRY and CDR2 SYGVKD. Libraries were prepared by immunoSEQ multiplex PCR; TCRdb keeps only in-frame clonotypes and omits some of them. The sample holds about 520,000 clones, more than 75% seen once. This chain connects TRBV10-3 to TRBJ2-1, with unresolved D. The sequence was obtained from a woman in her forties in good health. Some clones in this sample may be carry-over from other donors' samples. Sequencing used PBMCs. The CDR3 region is CAISEYIERFF. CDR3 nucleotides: TGTGCCATCAGTGAGTACATAGAACGGTTCTTC.